The sequence of this T cell receptor beta chain was determined in a study of T cell repertoires in cytomegalovirus infection. Background on the study: Indications came from public TCR beta signatures; they pointed to CMV infection and to a matching HLA type.

As to this clonotype: Its target is unknown.

Findings of the study overall: The study identified carriers of CMV plus the relevant HLA from cumulative public TCR beta family frequency. What dominated the ex vivo response were HLA-C-restricted CMV-specific TCR beta clonotypes.

Using its own MiXCR run on the reads, TCRdb lists one record per CDR3 protein. The sample lists about 200,000 distinct CDR3 sequences, more than 9% seen once, with about 4.6% in the top ten. Germline CDR1 reads SGHKS; CDR2 reads YYEKEE (reference sequence). The CDR3 extends over 15 amino acids. V shed 2 bases and J 6 bases; nucleotides not matched to a gene: 3. The sequencing sample was made of PBMCs. The sequence was obtained from a human donor in good health (CMV status not recorded). Some clones in this sample may be carry-over from other donors' samples. The rearrangement uses TRBV5-5 and TRBJ2-2; 11 bases are shared with TRBD2. This CDR3 reads CASSFSSGRAGELFF. The CDR3 DNA reads as TGTGCCAGCAGCTTTAGTAGCGGGAGGGCCGGGGAGCTGTTTTTT. Complete variable domain (other parts from reference TRBV5-5 and TRBJ2-2): DAGVTQSPTHLIKTRGQQVTLRCSPISGHKSVSWYQQVLGQGPQFIFQYYEKEERGRGNFPDRFSARQFPNYSSELNVNALLLGDSALYLCASSFSSGRAGELFFGEGSRLTVL.